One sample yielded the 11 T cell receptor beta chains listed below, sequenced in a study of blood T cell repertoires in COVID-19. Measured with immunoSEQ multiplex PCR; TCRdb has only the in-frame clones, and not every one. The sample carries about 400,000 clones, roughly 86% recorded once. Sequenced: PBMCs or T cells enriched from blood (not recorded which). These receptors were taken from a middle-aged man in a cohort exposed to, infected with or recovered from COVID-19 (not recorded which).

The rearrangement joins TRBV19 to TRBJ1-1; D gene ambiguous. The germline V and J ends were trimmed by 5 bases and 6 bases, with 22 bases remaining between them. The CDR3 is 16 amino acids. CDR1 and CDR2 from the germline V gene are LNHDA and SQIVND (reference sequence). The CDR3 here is CASSLSPRAQMAEAFF. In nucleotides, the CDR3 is TGTGCCAGTAGTTTATCCCCGCGGGCCCAGATGGCTGAAGCTTTCTTT.

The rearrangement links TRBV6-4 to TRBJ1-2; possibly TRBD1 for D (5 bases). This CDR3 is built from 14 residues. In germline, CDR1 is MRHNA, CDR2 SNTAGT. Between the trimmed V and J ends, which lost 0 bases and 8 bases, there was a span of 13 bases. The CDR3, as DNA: TGTGCCAGCAGTGACTCTTGGGGGACTGGGGGCTACACCTTC. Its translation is CASSDSWGTGGYTF.

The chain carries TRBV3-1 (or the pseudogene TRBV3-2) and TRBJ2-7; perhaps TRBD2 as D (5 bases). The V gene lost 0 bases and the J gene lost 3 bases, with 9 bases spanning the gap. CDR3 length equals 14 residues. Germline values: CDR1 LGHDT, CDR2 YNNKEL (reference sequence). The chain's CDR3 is CASSQDHGNYEQYF. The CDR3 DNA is TGTGCCAGCAGCCAAGATCACGGGAACTACGAGCAGTACTTC.

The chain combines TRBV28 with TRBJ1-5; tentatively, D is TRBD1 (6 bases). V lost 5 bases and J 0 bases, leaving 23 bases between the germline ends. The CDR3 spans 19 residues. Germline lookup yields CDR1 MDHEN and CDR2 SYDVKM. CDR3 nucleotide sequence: TGTGCCAGCAGTCCCACTCCCGGGACACACGTTTATAGCAATCAGCCCCAGCATTTT. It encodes CASSPTPGTHVYSNQPQHF.

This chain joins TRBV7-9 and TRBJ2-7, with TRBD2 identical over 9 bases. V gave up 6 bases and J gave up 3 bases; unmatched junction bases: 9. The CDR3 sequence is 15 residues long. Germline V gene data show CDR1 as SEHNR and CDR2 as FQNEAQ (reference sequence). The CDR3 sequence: CASSSEREAHYEQYF. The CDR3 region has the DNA TGTGCCAGCAGTTCCGAGCGGGAGGCACACTACGAGCAGTACTTC.

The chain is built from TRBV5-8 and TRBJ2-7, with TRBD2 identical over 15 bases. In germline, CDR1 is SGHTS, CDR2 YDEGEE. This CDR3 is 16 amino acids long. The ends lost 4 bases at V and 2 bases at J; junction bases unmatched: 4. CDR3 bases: TGTGCCAGCAGCCGGAGGACTAGCGGGAGGGCCTACGAGCAGTACTTC. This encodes CASSRRTSGRAYEQYF.

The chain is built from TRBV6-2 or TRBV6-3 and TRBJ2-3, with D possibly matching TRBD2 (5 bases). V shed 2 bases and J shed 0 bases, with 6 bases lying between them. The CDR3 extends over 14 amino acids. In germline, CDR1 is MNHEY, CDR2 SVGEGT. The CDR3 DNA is TGTGCCAGCAGTTACGAGGGAAGCACAGATACGCAGTATTTT. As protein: CASSYEGSTDTQYF.

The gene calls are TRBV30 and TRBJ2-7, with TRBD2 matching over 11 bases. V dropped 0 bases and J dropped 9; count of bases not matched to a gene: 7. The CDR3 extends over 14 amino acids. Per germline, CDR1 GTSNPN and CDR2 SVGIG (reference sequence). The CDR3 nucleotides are TGTGCCTGGAGTGTGTCTAGCGGGAGGTCCGTGCAGTACTTC. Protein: CAWSVSSGRSVQYF.

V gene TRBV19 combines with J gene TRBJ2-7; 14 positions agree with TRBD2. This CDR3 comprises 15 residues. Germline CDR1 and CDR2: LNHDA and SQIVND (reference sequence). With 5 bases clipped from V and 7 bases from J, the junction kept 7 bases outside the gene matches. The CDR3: CASSPGTSGSKEQYF. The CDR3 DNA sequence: TGTGCCAGTAGTCCGGGGACTAGCGGGAGTAAGGAGCAGTACTTC. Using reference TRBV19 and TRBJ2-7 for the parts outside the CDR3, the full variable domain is DGGITQSPKYLFRKEGQNVTLSCEQNLNHDAMYWYRQDPGQGLRLIYYSQIVNDFQKGDIAEGYSVSREKKESFPLTVTSAQKNPTAFYLCASSPGTSGSKEQYFGPGTRLTVT.

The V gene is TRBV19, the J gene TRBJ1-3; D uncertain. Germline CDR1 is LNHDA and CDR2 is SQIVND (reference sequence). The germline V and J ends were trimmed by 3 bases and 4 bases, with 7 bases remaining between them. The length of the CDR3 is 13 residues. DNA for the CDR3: TGTGCCAGTAGTATCTCACAAGGAAACACCATATATTTT. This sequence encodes CASSISQGNTIYF.

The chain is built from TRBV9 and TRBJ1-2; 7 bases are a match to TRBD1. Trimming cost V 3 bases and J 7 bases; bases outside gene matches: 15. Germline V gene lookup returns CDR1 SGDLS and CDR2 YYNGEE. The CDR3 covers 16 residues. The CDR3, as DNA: TGTGCCAGCAGCGACCTCGCGCAGGGGGTTGGGAGTGGCTACACCTTC. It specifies CASSDLAQGVGSGYTF.